This TCR beta chain stems from a study of a mutant IDH1 vaccine in newly diagnosed glioma. Turning to the study itself: Patients were started on vaccination 4-6 weeks after radiotherapy alone, or with temozolomide cycles. Visit V12 was conducted at week 35 as the safety follow-up. Visit V13 came later, at week 47. Findings and limits, study-wide: Induction of immune responses by the vaccine occurred in 93.3% of patients.

TCRdb keeps only in-frame clones here, not all; method: immunoSEQ multiplex PCR. There are 30,000 or so clones in the sample; approximately 79% occur only once, and 9.3% lies in the top ten. Sample time point: week 35, safety follow-up. Topical imiquimod accompanied each vaccine dose, which consisted of 300 ug of mutant IDH1 20-mer peptide. Turning to this clone: Its target is not known.

V was cut by 0 bases and J by 4 bases, with 3 bases left in between. The CDR3 totals 13 residues. Per germline, CDR1 PRHDT and CDR2 FYEKMQ (reference sequence). V gene TRBV13 combines with J gene TRBJ2-2; D unresolved. The clonotype originates from a young woman with glioma. Some clones in this sample may be carry-over from other donors' samples. The specimen was PBMCs, collected from a glioma patient whose treatment included an IDH1 peptide vaccine. The CDR3 sequence: CASSLGFTGELFF. In DNA, the CDR3 is TGTGCCAGCAGCTTAGGGTTCACCGGGGAGCTGTTTTTT.